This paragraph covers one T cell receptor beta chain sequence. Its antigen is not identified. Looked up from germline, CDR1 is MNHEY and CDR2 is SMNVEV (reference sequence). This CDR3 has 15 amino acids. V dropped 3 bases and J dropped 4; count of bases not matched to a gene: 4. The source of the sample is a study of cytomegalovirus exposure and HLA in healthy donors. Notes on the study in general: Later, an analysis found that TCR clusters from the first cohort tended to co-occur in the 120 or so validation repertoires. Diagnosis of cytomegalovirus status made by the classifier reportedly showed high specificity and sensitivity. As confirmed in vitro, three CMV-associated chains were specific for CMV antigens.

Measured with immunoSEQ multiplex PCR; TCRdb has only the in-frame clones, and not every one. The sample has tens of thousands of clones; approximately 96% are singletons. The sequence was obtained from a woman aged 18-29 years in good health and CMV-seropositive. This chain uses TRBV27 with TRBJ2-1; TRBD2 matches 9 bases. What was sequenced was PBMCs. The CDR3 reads CASSFSGRPYNEQFF. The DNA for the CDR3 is TGTGCCAGCAGTTTCAGCGGGAGGCCTTACAATGAGCAGTTCTTC.